A single sample gave rise to the 2 T cell receptor beta chains below, sequenced in a study of CD8+CD57+ T cells in acquired aplastic anemia. TCR beta VDJ and CDR3 profiles were obtained from a genomic DNA template. TCRdb re-analysed the reads in MiXCR, keeping a single row per CDR3 protein. The sample lists more than 150,000 distinct CDR3 sequences, around half occurring once. Previously, flow cytometry had revealed CD8+CD57+ cell expansion in the patients chosen for sequencing. Sample: sorted CD4+, CD8+, or CD8+CD57+ T cells (not recorded which) from PBMCs. All receptors derive from a human donor with aplastic anemia.

This clonotype has a count of ten or more. The V and J genes are TRBV4-3 and TRBJ1-2, with TRBD1 matching 7 bases. Losses at the gene ends were 0 bases for V and 4 bases for J; bases not matched to a gene: 5. The CDR3 has 15 residues. Germline CDR1 reads LGHNA; CDR2 reads YSLEER. CDR3 in DNA: TGCGCCAGCAGCCAAGATCAGGGGGAGGGCTATGGCTACACCTTC. Translating it yields CASSQDQGEGYGYTF.

The V gene is TRBV19, the J gene TRBJ1-5; 7 bases are shared with TRBD1. There are 14 residues in the CDR3. Trimming cost V 6 bases and J 1 base; bases outside gene matches: 3. Germline lookup yields CDR1 LNHDA and CDR2 SQIVND (reference sequence). Here the CDR3 reads CASSGDSSNQPQHF. CDR3 bases: TGTGCCAGTAGCGGGGACAGCAGCAATCAGCCCCAGCATTTT. The whole variable domain, remainder taken from reference TRBV19 and TRBJ1-5, is DGGITQSPKYLFRKEGQNVTLSCEQNLNHDAMYWYRQDPGQGLRLIYYSQIVNDFQKGDIAEGYSVSREKKESFPLTVTSAQKNPTAFYLCASSGDSSNQPQHFGDGTRLSIL.